This TCR beta chain was identified in a study of T cells after yellow fever vaccination. General observations from the study: Primary-vaccination clones mostly resurfaced post-booster (about 96% CD4, about 87% CD8).

Concerning this clonotype: Antigen: not known.

CDR1 and CDR2 from the germline V gene are MNHNS and SASEGT. V shed 7 bases and J shed 2 bases, with 20 bases lying between them. The CDR3 spans 17 residues. The authors made TCR cDNA by 5'RACE template switching, adding a universal primer site and UMIs. One entry per CDR3 protein results from TCRdb running MiXCR on the 5' RACE reads. The data show more than 450,000 distinct CDR3 sequences, 21% seen once. The gene calls are TRBV6-1 and TRBJ2-2, with D perhaps given as TRBD1 or TRBD2 (6 bases each). This sequence was found in a man aged 18 to 30 who received the YFV17D yellow fever vaccine. The sample here was PBMCs, taken about 20 days after the first yellow fever vaccination. CDR3: CASTKALGGANTGELFF. Here the CDR3 DNA reads TGTGCCAGCACTAAAGCATTGGGGGGCGCAAACACCGGGGAGCTGTTTTTT.